The T cell receptor (beta chain) described here comes from a study of CD8 T cells in Susac syndrome. The germline V gene encodes CDR1 MNHEY and CDR2 SMNVEV (reference sequence). The CDR3 consists of 13 residues. The V gene lost 5 bases and the J gene lost 8 bases, with 13 bases spanning the gap. After extraction with the RNeasy kit, roughly 0.45 to 1 ug of the RNA was reverse transcribed using random hexamers. Using its own MiXCR run on the immunoSEQ multiplex PCR reads, TCRdb lists one record per CDR3 protein. The sample shows about 300,000 distinct CDR3 sequences, 92% of them seen only once. TCR beta sequencing was performed on blood CD8+ and CD4+ T cells.

What was sequenced was CD4+ T cells from PBMCs. This chain connects TRBV27 to TRBJ1-5; no firm D call. The sequence was obtained from a human donor with multiple sclerosis. The CDR3: CASSRARAEPQHF. As DNA, the CDR3 is TGTGCCAGCAGTAGGGCGAGAGCGGAGCCCCAGCATTTT.